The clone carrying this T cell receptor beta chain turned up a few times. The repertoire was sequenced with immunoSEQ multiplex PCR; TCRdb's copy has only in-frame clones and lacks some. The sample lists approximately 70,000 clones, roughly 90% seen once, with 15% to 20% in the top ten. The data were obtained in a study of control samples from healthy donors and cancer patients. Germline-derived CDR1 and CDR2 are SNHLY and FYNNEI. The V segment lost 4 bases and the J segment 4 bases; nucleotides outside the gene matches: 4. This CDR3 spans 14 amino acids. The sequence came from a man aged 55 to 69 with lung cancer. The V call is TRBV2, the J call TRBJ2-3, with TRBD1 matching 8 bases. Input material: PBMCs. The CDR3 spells CASSVRGQADTQYF. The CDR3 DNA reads TGTGCCAGCAGTGTCAGGGGGCAGGCAGATACGCAGTATTTT.